This is a list of T cell receptor beta chains from one sample in a study of blood T cell repertoires in COVID-19. Sequenced by immunoSEQ multiplex PCR; TCRdb stores in-frame clones only, minus some. There are 400,000 to 450,000 clones in the sample; 90% occur only once, and 0.6% lies in the top ten. Material: PBMCs or T cells enriched from blood (not recorded which). The source of these receptors is a man between 18 and 35 years old who had recovered from COVID-19. Both conserved end residues are part of each CDR3. The D gene is left open where the match is weak. Rows give clone size only sometimes, using once, few, many, or a class for an expanded clone.

CASSESLTSGGGETQYF	TGTGCCAGCAGTGAATCCCTGACTAGCGGAGGGGGGGAGACCCAGTACTTC	TRBV25-1	TRBJ2-5	TRBD2	once
CASSLSLDRSSYNSPLHF	TGTGCCAGCAGTTTATCCCTTGACAGGAGCTCCTATAATTCACCCCTCCACTTT	TRBV27	TRBJ1-6	.	.
CASSIDAPGTDNYGYTF	TGTGCCAGTAGTATAGACGCCCCCGGGACAGATAACTATGGCTACACCTTC	TRBV19	TRBJ1-2	TRBD1	.
CASSYSPGQLNEKLFF	TGTGCCAGCAGTTACTCGCCGGGACAGCTTAATGAAAAACTGTTTTTT	TRBV6-5	TRBJ1-4	TRBD1	.
CASSPMWTGIYTEAFF	TGTGCCAGCTCACCAATGTGGACAGGGATTTACACTGAAGCTTTCTTT	TRBV18	TRBJ1-1	TRBD1	.
CASSEAGDVSNQPQHF	TGTGCCAGCAGTGAGGCAGGGGACGTTAGCAATCAGCCCCAGCATTTT	TRBV25-1	TRBJ1-5	.	once
CASSLPAGTGELFF	TGCGCCAGCAGCTTGCCAGCGGGTACCGGGGAGCTGTTTTTT	TRBV5-1	TRBJ2-2	.	once
CARTQGASMNTEAFF	TGTGCCAGGACACAGGGGGCTAGTATGAACACTGAAGCTTTCTTT	TRBV2	TRBJ1-1	TRBD1	.
CASKKASYNEQFF	TGTGCCTCTAAAAAAGCCTCCTACAATGAGCAGTTCTTC	TRBV6-5	TRBJ2-1	.	.
CASSWGQAANYGYTF	TGTGCCAGCAGCTGGGGACAGGCGGCTAACTATGGCTACACCTTC	TRBV6-5	TRBJ1-2	TRBD1	.
CATGMGTGGNTIYF	TGTGCCACGGGAATGGGGACAGGGGGAAACACCATATATTTT	TRBV15	TRBJ1-3	TRBD1	.
CASSFGQRTDTQYF	TGCGCCAGCAGCTTCGGACAGCGCACAGATACGCAGTATTTT	TRBV5-1	TRBJ2-3	.	.
CASLYRSRGLTGELFF	TGCGCCAGCTTGTACCGTAGTAGGGGGCTCACCGGGGAGCTGTTTTTT	TRBV23-1	TRBJ2-2	TRBD1	.
CASGTGANTEAFF	TGCGCCAGTGGAACAGGGGCTAACACTGAAGCTTTCTTT	TRBV5-1	TRBJ1-1	TRBD1	once
CAISESSNGNTEAFF	TGTGCCATCAGTGAGTCGTCGAACGGGAACACTGAAGCTTTCTTT	TRBV10-3	TRBJ1-1	.	.
CASSWGRQGDTEAFF	TGTGCCAGCTCGTGGGGAAGACAGGGCGACACTGAAGCTTTCTTT	TRBV9	TRBJ1-1	TRBD1	.
CASSLVGAVGSEAFF	TGCGCCAGCAGCTTGGTAGGGGCGGTGGGATCTGAAGCTTTCTTT	TRBV5-1	TRBJ1-1	.	.
CASRTGTGNSPLHF	TGTGCCAGCAGAACCGGGACAGGGAATTCACCCCTCCACTTT	TRBV6-5	TRBJ1-6	TRBD1	.
CASSDRSRGQDEQYF	TGTGCCAGCAGTGATAGATCCCGGGGTCAGGACGAGCAGTACTTC	TRBV25-1	TRBJ2-7	.	.
CASSPDRGQGGELFF	TGTGCCAGCAGCCCAGACAGGGGGCAGGGCGGGGAGCTGTTTTTT	TRBV7-8	TRBJ2-2	TRBD1	.